This T cell receptor (beta chain) emerged from a study of shared clonotypes between healthy human individuals. Method: immunoSEQ multiplex PCR; TCRdb's copy keeps in-frame clones and lacks some. The sample shows 600,000 to 750,000 clones, 90% of them seen only once. The CDR3 runs to 15 residues. Per the germline V gene, CDR1 is MDHEN and CDR2 is SYDVKM. V was shortened by 6 bases and J by 4 bases, with 18 bases between the two germline ends. In this sample, this clone turned up a few times. J is TRBJ1-2 and V is TRBV28, with D possibly TRBD1 on 5 matching bases. Sequenced sample: memory CD8+ T cells from PBMCs. Subset of the sample: CD45RO+ cells pooled with CCR7-negative TemRA cells. The TCR originated in a man aged 18 to 29 in good health. Some clones in this sample may be carry-over from other donors' samples. The CDR3 protein is CASRQTKGTAYGYTF. CDR3 bases: TGTGCCAGCAGACAAACGAAAGGGACGGCCTATGGCTACACCTTC.